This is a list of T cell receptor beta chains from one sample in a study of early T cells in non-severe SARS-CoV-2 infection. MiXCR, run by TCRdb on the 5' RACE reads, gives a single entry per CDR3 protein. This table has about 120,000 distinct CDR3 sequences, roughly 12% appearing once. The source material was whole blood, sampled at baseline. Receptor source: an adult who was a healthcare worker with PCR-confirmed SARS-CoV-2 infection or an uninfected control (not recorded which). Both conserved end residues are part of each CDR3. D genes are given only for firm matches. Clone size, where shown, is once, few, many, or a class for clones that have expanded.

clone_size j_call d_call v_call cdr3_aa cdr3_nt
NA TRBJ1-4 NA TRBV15 CATSRDRGLNEKLFF TGTGCCACCAGCAGAGATCGCGGCCTTAATGAAAAACTGTTTTTT
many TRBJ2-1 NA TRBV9 CASSVARTGYNEQFF TGTGCCAGCAGCGTAGCGAGGACTGGGTACAATGAGCAGTTCTTC
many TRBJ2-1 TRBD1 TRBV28 CASSLPPGQGAAFF TGTGCCAGCAGTTTGCCCCCGGGACAGGGGGCTGCGTTCTTC
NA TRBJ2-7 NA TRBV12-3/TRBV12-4 CASTDTGIYEQYF TGTGCCAGCACCGATACAGGCATCTACGAGCAGTACTTC
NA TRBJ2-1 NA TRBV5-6 CASSLAGDSPDEQFF TGTGCCAGCAGCTTGGCGGGCGATTCCCCTGATGAGCAGTTCTTC
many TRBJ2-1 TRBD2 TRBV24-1 CATSDLSSGRNDEQFF TGTGCCACCAGTGATTTATCCAGCGGGAGAAACGATGAGCAGTTCTTC
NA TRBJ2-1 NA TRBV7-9 CASSYGQNFNEQFF TGTGCCAGCAGCTATGGACAGAACTTCAATGAGCAGTTCTTC
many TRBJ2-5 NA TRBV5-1 CASSVQTDQETQYF TGCGCCAGCAGTGTTCAGACAGACCAAGAGACCCAGTACTTC
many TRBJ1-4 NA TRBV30 CAWSPSGISRLFF TGTGCCTGGAGTCCATCCGGAATTTCAAGACTGTTTTTT
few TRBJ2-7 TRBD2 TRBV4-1 CASSQASGIRYEQYF TGCGCCAGCAGCCAAGCTAGCGGGATAAGATACGAGCAGTACTTC
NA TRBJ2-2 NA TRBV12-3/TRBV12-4 CASSLGGGELFF TGTGCCAGCAGTTTAGGTGGGGGGGAGCTGTTTTTT
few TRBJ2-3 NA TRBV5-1 CASSLRTEGTQYF TGCGCCAGCAGCTTGAGGACAGAGGGTACGCAGTATTTT
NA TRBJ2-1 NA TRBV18 CVSSALQGTYYNEQFF TGTGTCAGCTCAGCTCTACAGGGGACTTACTACAATGAGCAGTTCTTC
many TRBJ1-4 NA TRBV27 CASSFQGEKLFF TGTGCCAGCAGTTTCCAAGGGGAAAAACTGTTTTTT
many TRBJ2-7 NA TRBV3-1 CASSQVRGRGEQYF TGTGCCAGCAGCCAAGTACGGGGTCGTGGCGAGCAGTACTTC
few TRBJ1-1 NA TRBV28 CASRTQMNTEAFF TGTGCCAGCAGGACTCAAATGAACACTGAAGCTTTCTTT
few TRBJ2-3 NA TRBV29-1 CSVEGRSSTDTQYF TGCAGCGTGGAGGGCCGTTCTAGCACAGATACGCAGTATTTT
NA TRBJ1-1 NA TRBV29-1 CSAPGQMNTEAFF TGCAGCGCTCCAGGACAGATGAACACTGAAGCTTTCTTT
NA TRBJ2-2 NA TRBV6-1 CASSVQRWTGELFF TGTGCCAGCAGTGTACAGCGGTGGACCGGGGAGCTGTTTTTT
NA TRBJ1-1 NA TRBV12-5 CASGLGANTEAFF TGTGCTAGTGGTTTAGGGGCGAACACTGAAGCTTTCTTT
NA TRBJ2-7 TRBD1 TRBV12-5 CASGWRQGYHEQYF TGTGCTAGTGGTTGGAGACAGGGGTATCACGAGCAGTACTTC
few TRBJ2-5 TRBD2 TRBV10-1 CASSVAGEETQYF TGCGCCAGCAGTGTAGCGGGTGAAGAGACCCAGTACTTC
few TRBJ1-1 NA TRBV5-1 CASSADRGMNTEAFF TGCGCCAGCAGCGCGGACAGAGGTATGAACACTGAAGCTTTCTTT
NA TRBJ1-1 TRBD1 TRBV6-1 CASSEMGGTAEAFF TGTGCCAGCAGTGAAATGGGGGGGACAGCCGAAGCTTTCTTT
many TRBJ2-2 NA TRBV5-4 CASSLWGIRGGELFF TGTGCCAGCAGCTTGTGGGGGATCAGGGGCGGGGAGCTGTTTTTT
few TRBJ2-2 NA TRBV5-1 CASSFTVPWGTGELFF TGCGCCAGCAGCTTTACGGTCCCCTGGGGCACCGGGGAGCTGTTTTTT
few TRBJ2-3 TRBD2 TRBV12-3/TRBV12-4 CASSPLAGVRTDTQYF TGTGCCAGCAGTCCTCTAGCGGGGGTGCGCACAGATACGCAGTATTTT
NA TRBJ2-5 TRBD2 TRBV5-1 CASLVGTGTTKQYF TGCGCCAGCCTCGTGGGGACCGGGACTACGAAACAGTACTTC
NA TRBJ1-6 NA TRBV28 CASSSAGDNSPLHF TGTGCCAGCAGTTCCGCAGGGGATAATTCACCCCTCCACTTT
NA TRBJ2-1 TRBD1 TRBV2 CASSDTGQESRGSYNEQFF TGTGCCAGCAGTGACACTGGACAGGAGTCCCGAGGTTCCTACAATGAGCAGTTCTTC
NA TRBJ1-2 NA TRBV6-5 CASSYSTGQIIYGYTF TGTGCCAGCAGTTACTCGACCGGCCAAATTATTTATGGCTACACCTTC
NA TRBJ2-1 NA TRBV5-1 CASSLGGSHNEQFF TGCGCCAGCAGCTTGGGCGGGTCCCACAATGAGCAGTTCTTC
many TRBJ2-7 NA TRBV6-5 CASSPATQRLGRGYEQYF TGTGCCAGCAGTCCGGCAACCCAAAGACTAGGACGGGGTTACGAGCAGTACTTC
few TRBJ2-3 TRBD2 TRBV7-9 CASSFPKRGGPDTQYF TGTGCCAGCAGCTTCCCGAAGCGGGGGGGCCCAGATACGCAGTATTTT
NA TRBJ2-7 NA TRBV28 CASSLWGHASEQYF TGTGCCAGCAGTTTATGGGGACATGCATCCGAGCAGTACTTC
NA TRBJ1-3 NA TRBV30 CAWKVTSSGNTIYF TGTGCCTGGAAGGTTACCTCCTCTGGAAACACCATATATTTT
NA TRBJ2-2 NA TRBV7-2 CASSPTTGTYPTGELFF TGTGCCAGCAGCCCTACGACCGGGACTTATCCCACCGGGGAGCTGTTTTTT
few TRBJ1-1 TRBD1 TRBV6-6 CASRPHRGAEAFF TGTGCCAGCAGACCACACAGGGGAGCTGAAGCTTTCTTT
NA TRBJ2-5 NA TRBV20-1 CSAPGTNQETQYF TGCAGTGCTCCAGGGACAAACCAAGAGACCCAGTACTTC
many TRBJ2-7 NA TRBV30 CAWEGPDPPYEQYF TGTGCCTGGGAGGGCCCAGATCCCCCATACGAGCAGTACTTC